Each of the 30 T cell receptor beta chains below was sequenced from the same sample in a study of cytomegalovirus exposure and HLA in healthy donors. Libraries were prepared by immunoSEQ multiplex PCR; TCRdb keeps only in-frame clonotypes and omits some of them. The table records about 130,000 clones, roughly 89% of them present only once. The source material was PBMCs. Receptor source: a woman aged 18-29 years in good health and CMV-seronegative.

CDR3 residues: CASSEIVGSETNEKLFF. CDR3 coding DNA: TGTGCCAGCAGTGAAATCGTCGGGTCAGAGACTAATGAAAAACTGTTTTTT. The J gene is TRBJ1-4, the V gene TRBV25-1; D gene uncertain. The CDR3 has 17 amino acids. The V gene's germline CDR1 is MGHDK and CDR2 SYGVNS. With 2 bases removed from V and 2 bases from J, the gap between germline ends came to 15 bases.

The J gene is TRBJ2-7, the V gene TRBV6-5, with TRBD2 matching 8 bases. Germline lookup yields CDR1 MNHEY and CDR2 SVGAGI. The V segment lost 2 bases and the J segment 3 bases; nucleotides outside the gene matches: 6. The CDR3 is 15 amino acids. DNA for the CDR3: TGTGCCAGCAGTTACGACAGGCGGGGGGTCTACGAGCAGTACTTC. Its translation is CASSYDRRGVYEQYF.

CDR3 in amino acids: CASSVDGGNEQFF. Here the CDR3 DNA reads TGTGCCAGCAGCGTCGACGGGGGCAATGAGCAGTTCTTC. This chain links TRBV7-7 with TRBJ2-1; D may be TRBD2 (6 bases). Germline values: CDR1 SSHAT, CDR2 FNYEAQ (reference sequence). This CDR3 has 13 residues. V shed 5 bases and J shed 6 bases, with 11 bases lying between them.

This chain connects TRBV19 to TRBJ1-6; possibly TRBD1 for D (5 bases). This CDR3 region has 13 residues. V was trimmed by 9 bases and J by 4 bases, leaving 10 bases between them. Germline V lookup: CDR1 LNHDA, CDR2 SQIVND (reference sequence). The CDR3, as DNA: TGTGCCAGGGGAGGGGAATATAATTCACCCCTCCACTTT. As protein: CARGGEYNSPLHF.

V is TRBV29-1 and J is TRBJ2-1, with TRBD2 as a possible D gene (5 bases). The germline gives CDR1 SQVTM, CDR2 ANQGSEA. The CDR3 is 17 amino acids. V gave up 8 bases and J gave up 1 base, with 24 bases separating them. CDR3 sequence: CSSRAAAATGSYNEQFF. The CDR3 region has the DNA TGCAGCTCCCGGGCGGCGGCGGCAACGGGATCCTACAATGAGCAGTTCTTC.

The chain uses TRBV7-3 and TRBJ2-7; TRBD2 matches at 7 bases. CDR1 and CDR2 (germline): SGHTA, FQGTGA. The CDR3 is made up of 14 amino acids. J lost 6 bases, V lost 5 bases, and 10 bases had no gene match. The CDR3 DNA reads as TGTGCCAGCAGCCTAAGACCCTGGGGGGGCGAGCAGTACTTC. Translated: CASSLRPWGGEQYF.

The rearrangement links TRBV28 to TRBJ1-2; D is possibly TRBD1 (6 bases). Trimming pared 5 bases from V and 4 bases from J, leaving 17 bases between. Germline V gene lookup returns CDR1 MDHEN and CDR2 SYDVKM. The CDR3 contains 15 residues. DNA for the CDR3: TGTGCCAGCAGTACAACGTTCGGGACAAGCTATGGCTACACCTTC. Translation: CASSTTFGTSYGYTF.

The genes are TRBV4-1 and TRBJ1-2; TRBD1 might be the D (5 bases). This CDR3 spans 17 amino acids. CDR1 MGHRA and CDR2 YSYEKL come from the germline V gene. V gave up 1 base and J gave up 8 bases, with 23 bases separating them. The CDR3 reads CASSQGRGLEGKNGYTF. Written as DNA, the CDR3 is TGCGCCAGCAGCCAAGGAAGGGGTTTGGAAGGGAAGAACGGCTACACCTTC.

The chain has TRBV5-1 and TRBJ1-3; 7 bases fit TRBD1. The CDR3 has 14 amino acids. Looked up from germline, CDR1 is SGHRS and CDR2 is YFSETQ. J lost 3 bases, V lost 4 bases, and 4 bases had no gene match. This CDR3 is CASSGQDSGNTIYF. The CDR3 DNA is TGCGCCAGCAGCGGACAGGATAGTGGAAACACCATATATTTT.

The rearrangement joins TRBV5-1 to TRBJ1-6, with unresolved D. Germline CDR1 SGHRS, CDR2 YFSETQ. The ends were cut back, 0 bases at V and 6 bases at J, with 7 bases in the middle. This CDR3 has 14 residues. CDR3 amino acids: CASSLVEGNSPLHF. CDR3 nucleotides: TGCGCCAGCAGCTTGGTGGAGGGTAATTCACCCCTCCACTTT.

This clone appeared a few times. J is TRBJ2-5 and V is TRBV5-1; D is perhaps TRBD1 (6 bases). Trimming stripped 3 bases from V and 2 bases from J, with 17 bases between. From germline, CDR1 is SGHRS and CDR2 YFSETQ. The CDR3 totals 16 residues. The CDR3 here is CASSSGLRTAQETQYF. The DNA of the CDR3 is TGCGCCAGCAGCTCAGGTCTCAGGACAGCGCAAGAGACCCAGTACTTC.

The chain has TRBV9 and TRBJ1-4; 7 positions match TRBD1. The CDR3 contains 15 residues. Trimming at V came to 4 bases and at J to 1 base, leaving 4 bases not matched to a gene. Germline V gene data show CDR1 as SGDLS and CDR2 as YYNGEE. CDR3 protein: CASSTGTVTNEKLFF. CDR3 in DNA: TGTGCCAGCAGCACCGGGACAGTAACTAATGAAAAACTGTTTTTT.

The rearrangement links TRBV5-4 to TRBJ2-3; tentative D call: TRBD1 (5 bases). The CDR3 consists of 17 residues. CDR1 SGHNT and CDR2 YYREEE come from the germline V gene (reference sequence). V shed 1 base and J shed 8 bases, with 23 bases lying between them. The CDR3 reads CASSLTQGVDPWGTQYF. The CDR3 DNA reads as TGTGCCAGCAGCTTGACGCAGGGTGTCGACCCCTGGGGTACGCAGTATTTT.

The chain employs TRBV5-4 and TRBJ1-5; 7 bases match TRBD1. Trimming cost V 3 bases and J 2 bases; bases outside gene matches: 5. The CDR3 has 15 residues. Germline values: CDR1 SGHNT, CDR2 YYREEE (reference sequence). This chain's CDR3 is CASSSSRGGNQPQHF. In DNA, the CDR3 is TGTGCCAGCAGCTCTAGCAGGGGGGGCAATCAGCCCCAGCATTTT.

V gene TRBV7-9 combines with J gene TRBJ2-7; D may be TRBD2 (5 bases). CDR3 size: 13 residues. Trimming removed 5 bases from V and 3 bases from J, with 11 bases in between. Germline V gives CDR1 SEHNR, CDR2 FQNEAQ (reference sequence). CDR3 in amino acids: CASSSGNFYEQYF. The CDR3 DNA reads as TGTGCCAGCAGCAGCGGAAACTTCTACGAGCAGTACTTC. Drawing the rest from reference TRBV7-9 and TRBJ2-7, the complete variable domain is DTGVSQNPRHKITKRGQNVTFRCDPISEHNRLYWYRQTLGQGPEFLTYFQNEAQLEKSRLLSDRFSAERPKGSFSTLEIQRTEQGDSAMYLCASSSGNFYEQYFGPGTRLTVT.

This chain links TRBV27 with TRBJ1-5; no reliable D call. V lost 3 bases to trimming and J lost 2 bases, with 23 bases between them. In germline, CDR1 is MNHEY, CDR2 SMNVEV (reference sequence). The CDR3 runs to 19 residues. CDR3 in amino acids: CASSFRRWVCDEGNQPQHF. In DNA, the CDR3 is TGTGCCAGCAGTTTTCGGCGATGGGTATGTGATGAGGGCAATCAGCCCCAGCATTTT.

This clone is a singleton in its sample. The chain carries TRBV19 and TRBJ1-2, with 8 bases fitting TRBD1. The J segment lost 4 bases and the V segment lost 6 bases, leaving 10 bases of the junction unmatched. CDR3 length equals 15 residues. Looked up from germline, CDR1 is LNHDA and CDR2 is SQIVND (reference sequence). The CDR3 is CASSQEGQAFYGYTF. CDR3 DNA sequence: TGTGCCAGTAGCCAAGAGGGACAGGCCTTCTATGGCTACACCTTC.

The DNA of the CDR3 is TGTGCCATCAGTGGGACAGGGGGCAACAGGGAGCTGTTTTTT. Residues: CAISGTGGNRELFF. The chain carries TRBV10-3 and TRBJ2-2; 11 bases match TRBD1. The CDR3 runs 14 residues. Germline V lookup: CDR1 ENHRY, CDR2 SYGVKD. The ends lost 4 bases at V and 9 bases at J; junction bases unmatched: 4.

The gene calls are TRBV5-6 and TRBJ1-1; TRBD1 matches at 10 bases. Germline V gene data show CDR1 as SGHDT and CDR2 as YYEEEE. The length of the CDR3 is 18 residues. The junction had 8 bases not matched to a gene; V was cut back by 0 bases and J by 0 bases. CDR3 in amino acids: CASSLEGQGLFMNTEAFF. The DNA for the CDR3 is TGTGCCAGCAGCTTGGAGGGACAGGGGCTGTTCATGAACACTGAAGCTTTCTTT.

The CDR3 loop is CASSVGGGYGYTF. The CDR3 bases are TGTGCCAGCAGCGTAGGAGGTGGCTATGGCTACACCTTC. The V gene is TRBV9, the J gene TRBJ1-2; D remains unclear. This CDR3 contains 13 residues. Germline V gene lookup returns CDR1 SGDLS and CDR2 YYNGEE. Trimming shortened V by 0 bases and J by 4 bases, and 7 bases separated the two germline ends.

This clone has just one count. This chain links TRBV15 with TRBJ2-5, with 10 bases aligning to TRBD1. The ends lost 10 bases at V and 1 base at J; junction bases unmatched: 6. Germline assignment: CDR1 LNHNV and CDR2 YYDKDF (reference sequence). The CDR3 is 14 amino acids. The CDR3 DNA follows: TGTGCCAGCCGGGACAGGGGAATCCAAGAGACCCAGTACTTC. It encodes CASRDRGIQETQYF.

This clone was counted a single time. The CDR3 loop is CASSLGQRNIQYF. The CDR3 coding sequence is TGTGCCAGCAGCTTAGGACAGAGGAACATTCAGTACTTC. The rearrangement joins TRBV5-6 to TRBJ2-4, with a weak D call TRBD1 (6 bases). The germline V gene has CDR1 SGHDT and CDR2 YYEEEE. CDR3 length: 13 amino acids. The V end lost 2 bases, the J end lost 7 bases, and 10 bases lay between the germline ends.

The chain employs TRBV9 and TRBJ2-5; 8 bases agree with TRBD1. V lost 1 base, J lost 5 bases, and 4 bases stayed unmatched. This CDR3 is built from 14 residues. Germline CDR1 reads SGDLS; CDR2 reads YYNGEE. This chain's CDR3 is CASSVQGAPETQYF. In nucleotides, the CDR3 is TGTGCCAGCAGCGTACAGGGGGCCCCGGAGACCCAGTACTTC.

The gene calls are TRBV19 and TRBJ2-1, with D possibly TRBD2 on 7 matching bases. V was trimmed by 7 bases and J by 0 bases, leaving 10 bases between them. Looked up from germline, CDR1 is LNHDA and CDR2 is SQIVND (reference sequence). The CDR3 spans 14 residues. The CDR3 bases are TGTGCCAGTAAGGGGGGGAGCTCCTACAATGAGCAGTTCTTC. Translated: CASKGGSSYNEQFF.

The rearrangement joins TRBV4-1 to TRBJ2-4; TRBD1 agrees at 9 bases. The J segment lost 8 bases and the V segment lost 1 base, leaving 3 bases of the junction unmatched. From germline, CDR1 is MGHRA and CDR2 YSYEKL. The CDR3 extends over 14 amino acids. CDR3 loop: CASSQGGQGHIQYF. The CDR3 DNA is TGCGCCAGCAGCCAAGGGGGACAGGGACACATTCAGTACTTC.

The chain recombines TRBV14 with TRBJ1-1; D possibly corresponds to TRBD1 (5 bases). V lost 0 bases to trimming and J lost 6 bases, with 20 bases between them. The V gene's germline CDR1 is SGHDN and CDR2 FVKESK. This CDR3 spans 17 amino acids. The CDR3 nucleotides are TGTGCCAGCAGCCAAGATCTTTGGGGGGTAGGGGACCCTGAAGCTTTCTTT. It codes for CASSQDLWGVGDPEAFF. The full variable domain, rest sourced from reference TRBV14 and TRBJ1-1, is EAGVTQFPSHSVIEKGQTVTLRCDPISGHDNLYWYRRVMGKEIKFLLHFVKESKQDESGMPNNRFLAERTGGTYSTLKVQPAELEDSGVYFCASSQDLWGVGDPEAFFGQGTRLTVV.

The chain combines TRBV9 with TRBJ2-5, with 13 bases aligning to TRBD2. The CDR3 sequence is 15 residues long. Germline lookup yields CDR1 SGDLS and CDR2 YYNGEE. The trim removed 3 bases at V and 5 bases at J, leaving 4 bases unmatched. For the CDR3, the DNA is TGTGCCAGCAGCGGAACTAGCGGGGGGGACGAGACCCAGTACTTC. This gives the protein CASSGTSGGDETQYF.

The chain links TRBV11-2 to TRBJ2-5; unclear D gene. The CDR3 has 12 amino acids. Trimming cost V 1 base and J 4 bases, with 4 bases left between them. Germline lookup yields CDR1 SGHAT and CDR2 FQNNGV. The DNA for the CDR3 is TGTGCCAGCAGCTTAGCCCTAGAGACCCAGTACTTC. It specifies CASSLALETQYF.

This clone was seen just once. This chain links TRBV10-3 with TRBJ1-1; 8 bases fit TRBD1. This CDR3 has 18 amino acids. Germline V gene sequence: CDR1 ENHRY, CDR2 SYGVKD. V lost 5 bases and J lost 5; bases outside the gene matches: 19. The CDR3 reads CAISPSGGQDRVGTEAFF. DNA of the CDR3: TGTGCCATCAGTCCTTCAGGAGGGCAGGACAGGGTAGGAACTGAAGCTTTCTTT.

The gene calls are TRBV29-1 and TRBJ2-3, with 10 bases that match TRBD2. This CDR3 region has 13 residues. J lost 6 bases, V lost 7 bases, and 7 bases had no gene match. Looked up from germline, CDR1 is SQVTM and CDR2 is ANQGSEA. CDR3 sequence reads: CSAFSGGRDTQYF. The CDR3 DNA follows: TGCAGCGCCTTTAGCGGGGGGCGGGATACGCAGTATTTT.